This TCR beta chain was observed in a study of blood T cell repertoires in COVID-19. Study details: Spain, Italy and the United States supplied samples that represented acute and convalescent COVID-19. T cells, B-cell-depleted T cells, or PBMCs supplied cDNA or gDNA.

V lost 5 bases to trimming and J lost 7 bases, with 17 bases between them. Germline CDR1 and CDR2: MNHEY and SVGAGI. This CDR3 comprises 14 residues. Methods used by the authors: Estimation of nucleated cell counts relied on the amplification of reference gene primers. Using immunoSEQ multiplex PCR, the repertoire was profiled, and TCRdb retains in-frame clones only, with some absent. That table supplies the V and J calls and clone size; D and trimming were determined from the DNA. The sample yields roughly 65,000 clones, roughly nine tenths seen once. Material: peripheral blood. The origin of this receptor is a man in his sixties with acute or convalescent COVID-19. V usage is TRBV6-5 and J usage is TRBJ1-1; D is undetermined. The CDR3 DNA reads as TGTGCCAGCAGTCAGACCGTGGGTTACAGTGAAGCTTTCTTT. Residues: CASSQTVGYSEAFF.